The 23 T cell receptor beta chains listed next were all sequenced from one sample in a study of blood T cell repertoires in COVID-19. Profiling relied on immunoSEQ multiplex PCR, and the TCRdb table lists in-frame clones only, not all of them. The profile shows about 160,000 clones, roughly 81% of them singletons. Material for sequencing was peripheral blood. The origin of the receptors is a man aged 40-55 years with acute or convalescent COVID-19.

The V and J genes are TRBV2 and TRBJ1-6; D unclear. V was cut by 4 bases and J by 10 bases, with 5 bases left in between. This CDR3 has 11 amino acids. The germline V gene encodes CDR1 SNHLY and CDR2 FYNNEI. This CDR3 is CASSVKSPLHF. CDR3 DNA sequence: TGTGCCAGCAGTGTTAAATCACCCCTCCACTTT. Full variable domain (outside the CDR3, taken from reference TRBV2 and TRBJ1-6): EPEVTQTPSHQVTQMGQEVILRCVPISNHLYFYWYRQILGQKVEFLVSFYNNEISEKSEIFDDQFSVERPDGSNFTLKIRSTKLEDSAMYFCASSVKSPLHFGNGTRLTVT.

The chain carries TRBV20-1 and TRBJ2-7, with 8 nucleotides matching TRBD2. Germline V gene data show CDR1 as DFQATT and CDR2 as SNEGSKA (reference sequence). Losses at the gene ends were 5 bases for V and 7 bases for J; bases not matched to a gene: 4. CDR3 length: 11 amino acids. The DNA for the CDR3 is TGCAGTGCTTACCCGGGGGGGGAGCAGTACTTC. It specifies CSAYPGGEQYF.

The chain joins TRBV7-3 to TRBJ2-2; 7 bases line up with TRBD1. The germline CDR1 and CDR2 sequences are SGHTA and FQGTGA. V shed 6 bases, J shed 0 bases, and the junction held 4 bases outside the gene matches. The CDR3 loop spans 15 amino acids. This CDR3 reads CASRRQGANTGELFF. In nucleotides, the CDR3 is TGTGCCAGCAGGCGACAGGGCGCGAACACCGGGGAGCTGTTTTTT.

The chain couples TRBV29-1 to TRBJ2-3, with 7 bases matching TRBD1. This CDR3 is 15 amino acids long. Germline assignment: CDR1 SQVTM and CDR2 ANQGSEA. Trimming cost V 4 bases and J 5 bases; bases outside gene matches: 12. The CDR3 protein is CSVVFRGKAQDTQYF. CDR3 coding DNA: TGCAGCGTTGTATTCAGGGGGAAGGCACAAGATACGCAGTATTTT.

Here the CDR3 reads CASRGDRSSGNTIYF. The CDR3 region has the DNA TGTGCCAGCAGAGGGGACAGGAGCTCTGGAAACACCATATATTTT. The chain joins TRBV2 to TRBJ1-3, with 8 bases identical to TRBD1. Germline CDR1 SNHLY, CDR2 FYNNEI. The ends lost 6 bases at V and 0 bases at J; junction bases unmatched: 4. The CDR3 length is 15 residues.

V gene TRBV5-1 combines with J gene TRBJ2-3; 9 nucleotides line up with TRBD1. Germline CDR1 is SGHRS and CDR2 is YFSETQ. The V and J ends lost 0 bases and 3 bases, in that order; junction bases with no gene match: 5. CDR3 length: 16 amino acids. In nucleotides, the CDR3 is TGCGCCAGCAGCTTGGTTTGGACAGGGGTTACAGATACGCAGTATTTT. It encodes CASSLVWTGVTDTQYF.

This chain's CDR3 is CASSSGLSQPQHF. The CDR3 region has the DNA TGTGCCAGTAGTTCCGGGTTAAGTCAGCCCCAGCATTTT. J is TRBJ1-5 and V is TRBV19; D not certain. V lost 5 bases, J lost 6 bases, and 11 bases lay in between. Germline-derived CDR1 and CDR2 are LNHDA and SQIVND (reference sequence). The CDR3 sequence is 13 residues long.

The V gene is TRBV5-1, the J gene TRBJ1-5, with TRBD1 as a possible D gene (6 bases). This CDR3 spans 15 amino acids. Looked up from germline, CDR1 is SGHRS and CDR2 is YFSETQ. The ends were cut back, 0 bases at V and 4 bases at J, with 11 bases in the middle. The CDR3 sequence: CASSLEGQGNQPQHF. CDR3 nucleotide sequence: TGCGCCAGCAGCTTGGAGGGCCAGGGGAATCAGCCCCAGCATTTT.

The CDR3 is CASSPEGLAASTDTQYF. For the CDR3, the DNA is TGTGCCAGCAGCCCCGAGGGGCTAGCGGCCAGCACAGATACGCAGTATTTT. This sequence joins TRBV11-2 and TRBJ2-3; 7 nucleotides line up with TRBD2. CDR3 length: 17 amino acids. Trimming cost V 5 bases and J 0 bases; bases outside gene matches: 11. Germline V gene lookup returns CDR1 SGHAT and CDR2 FQNNGV.

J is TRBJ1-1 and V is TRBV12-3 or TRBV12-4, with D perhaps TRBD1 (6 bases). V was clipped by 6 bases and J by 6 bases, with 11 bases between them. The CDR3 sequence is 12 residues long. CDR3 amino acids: CASSSGEAEAFF. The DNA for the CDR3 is TGTGCCAGCAGCTCAGGGGAAGCTGAAGCTTTCTTT.

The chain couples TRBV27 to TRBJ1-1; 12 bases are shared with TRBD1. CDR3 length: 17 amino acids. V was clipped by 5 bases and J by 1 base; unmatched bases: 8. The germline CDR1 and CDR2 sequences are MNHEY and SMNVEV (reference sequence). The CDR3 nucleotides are TGTGCCAGCAGTCCCGGGACAGGGGGCGAAGCGAACACTGAAGCTTTCTTT. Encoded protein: CASSPGTGGEANTEAFF.

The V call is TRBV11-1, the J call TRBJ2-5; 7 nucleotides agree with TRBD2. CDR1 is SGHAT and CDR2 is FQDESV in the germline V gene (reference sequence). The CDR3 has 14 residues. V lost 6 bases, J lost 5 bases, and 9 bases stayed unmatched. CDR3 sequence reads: CASSFTSVAETQYF. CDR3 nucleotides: TGTGCCAGCAGTTTTACTAGCGTTGCGGAGACCCAGTACTTC.

Written as DNA, the CDR3 is TGCGCCAGCAGACCCTCCGGTGGACAGTACACTGAAGCTTTCTTT. Amino acids: CASRPSGGQYTEAFF. J is TRBJ1-1 and V is TRBV5-1; possibly TRBD1 for D (6 bases). Trimming removed 5 bases at V and 3 bases at J, with 17 bases between. Germline loops: CDR1 SGHRS, CDR2 YFSETQ. CDR3 length: 15 amino acids.

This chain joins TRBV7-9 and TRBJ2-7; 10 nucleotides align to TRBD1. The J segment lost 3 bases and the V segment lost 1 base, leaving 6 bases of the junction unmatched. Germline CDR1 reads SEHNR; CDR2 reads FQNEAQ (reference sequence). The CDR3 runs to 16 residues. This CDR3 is CASSLVLGTGDYEQYF. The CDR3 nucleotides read TGTGCCAGCAGCTTAGTATTGGGGACAGGGGACTACGAGCAGTACTTC.

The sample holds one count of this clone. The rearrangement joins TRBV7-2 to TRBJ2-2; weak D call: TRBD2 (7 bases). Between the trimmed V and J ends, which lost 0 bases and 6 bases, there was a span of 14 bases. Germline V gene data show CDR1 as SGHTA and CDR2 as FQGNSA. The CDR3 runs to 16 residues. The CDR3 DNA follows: TGTGCCAGCAGCTTAGCTCGGGGGGCAATCCCCGGGGAGCTGTTTTTT. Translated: CASSLARGAIPGELFF.

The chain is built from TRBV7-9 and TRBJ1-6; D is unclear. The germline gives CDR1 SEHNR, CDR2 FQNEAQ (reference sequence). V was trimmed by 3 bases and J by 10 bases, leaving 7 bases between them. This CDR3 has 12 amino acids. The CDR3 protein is CASSLTRSPLHF. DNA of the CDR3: TGTGCCAGCAGCTTGACACGATCACCCCTCCACTTT.

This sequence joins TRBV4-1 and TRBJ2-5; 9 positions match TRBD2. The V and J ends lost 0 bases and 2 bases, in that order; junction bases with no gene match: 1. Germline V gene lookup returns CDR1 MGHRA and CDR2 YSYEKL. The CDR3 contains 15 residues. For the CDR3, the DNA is TGCGCCAGCAGCCAAGAGCGGGGGGGACAAGAGACCCAGTACTTC. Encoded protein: CASSQERGGQETQYF.

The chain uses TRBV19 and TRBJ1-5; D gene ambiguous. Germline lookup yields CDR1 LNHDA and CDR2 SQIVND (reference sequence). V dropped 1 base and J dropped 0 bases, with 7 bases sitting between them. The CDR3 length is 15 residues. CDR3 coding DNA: TGTGCCAGTAGTATAGGTACAGCTAGCAATCAGCCCCAGCATTTT. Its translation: CASSIGTASNQPQHF.

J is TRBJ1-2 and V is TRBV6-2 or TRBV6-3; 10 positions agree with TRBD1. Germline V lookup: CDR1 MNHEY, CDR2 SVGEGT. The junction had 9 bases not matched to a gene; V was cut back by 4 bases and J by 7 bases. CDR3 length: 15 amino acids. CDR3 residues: CASSSPGQGMSGYTF. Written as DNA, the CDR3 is TGTGCCAGCAGTTCTCCGGGACAGGGGATGTCTGGCTACACCTTC.

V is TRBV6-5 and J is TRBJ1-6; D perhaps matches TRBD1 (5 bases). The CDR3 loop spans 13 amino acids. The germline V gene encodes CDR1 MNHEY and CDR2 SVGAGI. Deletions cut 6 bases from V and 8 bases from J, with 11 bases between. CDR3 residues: CASRSGIHSPLHF. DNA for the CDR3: TGTGCCAGCAGATCAGGGATTCATTCACCCCTCCACTTT.

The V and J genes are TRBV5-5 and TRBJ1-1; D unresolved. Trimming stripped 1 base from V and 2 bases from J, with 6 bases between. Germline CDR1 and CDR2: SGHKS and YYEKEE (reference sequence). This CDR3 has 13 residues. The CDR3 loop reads CASSLRDNTEAFF. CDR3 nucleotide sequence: TGTGCCAGCAGCTTGCGGGATAACACTGAAGCTTTCTTT.

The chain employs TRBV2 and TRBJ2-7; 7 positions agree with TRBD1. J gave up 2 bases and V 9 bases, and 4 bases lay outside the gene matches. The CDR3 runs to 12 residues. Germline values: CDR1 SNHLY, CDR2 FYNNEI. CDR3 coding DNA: TGTGCCAGTAGGGACAGTGCCTACGAGCAGTACTTC. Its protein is CASRDSAYEQYF.

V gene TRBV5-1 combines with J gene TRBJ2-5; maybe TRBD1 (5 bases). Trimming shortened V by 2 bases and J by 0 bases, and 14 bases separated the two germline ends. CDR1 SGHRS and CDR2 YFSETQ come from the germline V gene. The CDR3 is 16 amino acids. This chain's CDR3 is CASSLGVGQYQETQYF. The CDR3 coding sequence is TGCGCCAGCAGCTTAGGGGTAGGCCAGTACCAAGAGACCCAGTACTTC. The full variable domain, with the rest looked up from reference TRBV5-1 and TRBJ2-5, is KAGVTQTPRYLIKTRGQQVTLSCSPISGHRSVSWYQQTPGQGLQFLFEYFSETQRNKGNFPGRFSGRQFSNSRSEMNVSTLELGDSALYLCASSLGVGQYQETQYFGPGTRLLVL.